This is a list of T cell receptor beta chains from one sample in a study of response to subunit inactivated influenza vaccine. TCRdb passed the RT-PCR reads through MiXCR, listing each CDR3 protein once. This sample has about 160,000 distinct CDR3 sequences, with approximately 11% found just once. Specimen: CD8+ T cells sorted from PBMCs, collected roughly 24 months after vaccination. The receptors here all came from a man aged 50-75 years who received an inactivated influenza vaccine. Each CDR3 is given with its conserved first and last residue. Each record gives: D gene, clone size, J gene, V gene, CDR3 protein, CDR3 DNA. D genes are given only for firm matches. Clone size is not always given. Where it is, it says once, few, many or a class for expanded clones.

TRBD1 once TRBJ2-1 TRBV20-1 CCARLVGQGAGNEQFF TGCTGCGCTAGGCTGGTGGGCCAGGGGGCGGGTAATGAGCAGTTCTTC
- few TRBJ2-1 TRBV11-2 CASSLLSAYNEQFF TGTGCCAGCAGCTTATTATCTGCCTACAATGAGCAGTTCTTC
- many TRBJ1-5 TRBV4-2 CASSQANSNQPQHF TGTGCCAGCAGCCAAGCCAATAGCAATCAGCCCCAGCATTTT
- medium-sized TRBJ2-7 TRBV6-2/TRBV6-3 CASEPATGGDVNEQYF TGTGCCAGCGAACCTGCTACGGGGGGCGATGTAAACGAGCAGTACTTC
- - TRBJ2-3 TRBV20-1 CSAGLAPDTQYF TGCAGTGCCGGCCTAGCCCCCGATACGCAGTATTTT
TRBD1 many TRBJ2-7 TRBV27 CASSSGTEVYEQYF TGTGCCAGCAGTTCCGGGACAGAGGTTTACGAGCAGTACTTC
- many TRBJ1-4 TRBV25-1 CASSESSSGALFF TGTGCCAGCAGTGAATCTAGCAGTGGAGCGCTGTTTTTT
TRBD1 many TRBJ2-5 TRBV28 CASSLELWDRGDKTQYF TGTGCCAGCAGTCTCGAATTATGGGACAGGGGCGACAAGACCCAGTACTTC
- - TRBJ2-2 TRBV15 CATSRDRGRSGELFF TGTGCCACCAGCAGAGACAGGGGGAGGTCCGGGGAGCTGTTTTTT
- few TRBJ2-5 TRBV4-3 CASSQGTGFMETQYF TGCGCCAGCAGCCAAGGAACAGGGTTTATGGAGACCCAGTACTTC
- few TRBJ2-3 TRBV7-8 CASSLELEFPDTQYF TGTGCCAGCAGCTTAGAGCTCGAGTTCCCAGATACGCAGTATTTT
TRBD2 many TRBJ2-5 TRBV4-1 CASSQDEAGGPGTQYF TGCGCCAGCAGCCAAGACGAGGCGGGGGGGCCGGGGACCCAGTACTTC
TRBD1 many TRBJ2-5 TRBV12-3/TRBV12-4 CASSFVRGKETQYF TGTGCCAGCAGTTTCGTCAGGGGGAAAGAGACCCAGTACTTC
TRBD2 - TRBJ2-7 TRBV28 CASSSGLAGIRPYEQYF TGTGCCAGCAGCTCGGGACTAGCGGGAATCAGGCCCTACGAGCAGTACTTC
- - TRBJ2-7 TRBV6-1 CASSTTGAHHEQYF TGTGCCAGCAGTACGACCGGGGCGCATCACGAGCAGTACTTC
- few TRBJ2-7 TRBV12-3/TRBV12-4 CASSWGTSYEQYF TGTGCCAGCAGTTGGGGCACTTCCTACGAGCAGTACTTC
TRBD1 few TRBJ2-2 TRBV7-8 CASSEGADTGELFF TGTGCCAGCAGCGAGGGGGCAGACACCGGGGAGCTGTTTTTT
- - TRBJ2-3 TRBV4-3 CASSLTSLSTDTQYF TGCGCCAGCAGTTTGACTAGTCTGAGCACAGATACGCAGTATTTT
TRBD2 few TRBJ2-7 TRBV20-1 CSARALAGVYEQYF TGCAGTGCTAGAGCTCTAGCGGGAGTCTACGAGCAGTACTTC
TRBD2 few TRBJ2-2 TRBV6-2/TRBV6-3 CASSNLAGVISGELFF TGTGCCAGCAGTAACCTAGCGGGAGTAATTTCCGGGGAGCTGTTTTTT
TRBD1 few TRBJ2-1 TRBV4-3 CASSQDQWTGNEQFF TGCGCCAGCAGCCAAGATCAGTGGACAGGCAATGAGCAGTTCTTC
- - TRBJ1-3 TRBV12-3/TRBV12-4 CAGSSSRLGPGNTIYF TGTGCCGGCAGTTCCTCCAGACTCGGACCTGGAAACACCATATATTTT
- many TRBJ2-1 TRBV5-1 CASSLQQIYNEQFF TGCGCCAGCAGCTTACAACAAATATACAATGAGCAGTTCTTC
- many TRBJ2-3 TRBV4-3 CASSPPGADTQYF TGCGCCAGCAGCCCGCCTGGAGCAGATACGCAGTATTTT
- - TRBJ2-7 TRBV29-1 CSVEERGRDDEQYF TGCAGCGTTGAAGAAAGAGGCAGGGATGACGAGCAGTACTTC
TRBD1 - TRBJ2-7 TRBV9 CASSVSISSGTGVYEQYF TGTGCCAGCAGCGTAAGCATATCATCCGGGACAGGGGTATACGAGCAGTACTTC
- few TRBJ2-5 TRBV6-2/TRBV6-3 CASSYSIWTEETQYF TGTGCCAGCAGTTACTCGATTTGGACGGAAGAGACCCAGTACTTC
- - TRBJ2-5 TRBV4-2 CASSQDYRGADKTQYF TGTGCCAGCAGCCAAGATTATCGCGGTGCAGATAAAACCCAGTACTTC
TRBD2 once TRBJ2-5 TRBV28 CASSSIGRGQETQYF TGTGCCAGCAGTTCGATCGGGAGGGGACAAGAGACCCAGTACTTC
- - TRBJ1-1 TRBV2 CASSETHTSTEAFF TGTGCCAGCAGTGAAACGCATACGAGCACTGAAGCTTTCTTT
- - TRBJ1-6 TRBV7-9 CASSLTSSPLHF TGTGCCAGCAGCTTAACATCTTCACCCCTCCACTTT
TRBD1 many TRBJ2-5 TRBV29-1 CSVGLRGQSQETQYF TGCAGCGTTGGACTTAGGGGACAGAGCCAAGAGACCCAGTACTTC
- - TRBJ2-6 TRBV28 CASSSLKGSGANVLTF TGTGCCAGCAGTTCACTTAAGGGCTCTGGGGCCAACGTCCTGACTTTC
- - TRBJ2-7 TRBV6-1 CASSEWGFPYEQYF TGTGCCAGCAGTGAATGGGGATTCCCCTACGAGCAGTACTTC
TRBD1 - TRBJ2-1 TRBV7-9 CASSQTGGFYNEQFF TGTGCCAGCAGCCAGACAGGGGGCTTCTACAATGAGCAGTTCTTC
- few TRBJ2-7 TRBV28 CASSFSAYEQYF TGTGCCAGCAGTTTTTCGGCCTACGAGCAGTACTTC
- many TRBJ2-1 TRBV4-3 CASSQDDSEQFF TGCGCCAGCAGCCAAGATGATAGTGAGCAGTTCTTC
- few TRBJ1-1 TRBV5-4 CASSLERGNTEAFF TGTGCCAGCAGCTTGGAAAGGGGGAACACTGAAGCTTTCTTT
TRBD1 - TRBJ2-2 TRBV20-1 CSARVRTGTGELFF TGCAGTGCTAGAGTCAGGACAGGCACCGGGGAGCTGTTTTTT
- many TRBJ2-2 TRBV13 CASSPDKNTGELFF TGTGCCAGCAGCCCTGACAAGAACACCGGGGAGCTGTTTTTT
- few TRBJ2-3 TRBV29-1 CSVDAGTITADTQYF TGCAGCGTTGATGCGGGTACAATCACGGCAGATACGCAGTATTTT
- few TRBJ2-7 TRBV10-2 CASKPTGLYEQYF TGCGCCAGCAAGCCGACAGGCCTCTACGAGCAGTACTTC
- - TRBJ1-1 TRBV12-3/TRBV12-4 CASSVEGTEAFF TGTGCCAGCTCCGTCGAGGGCACTGAAGCTTTCTTT
- many TRBJ2-1 TRBV7-7 CASSSGLGIDNEQFF TGTGCTAGCAGCTCCGGATTAGGGATAGACAATGAGCAGTTCTTC
- medium-sized TRBJ2-7 TRBV2 CASSEDSNYEQYF TGTGCCAGCAGTGAAGACAGTAACTACGAGCAGTACTTC
- - TRBJ2-1 TRBV20-1 CSASGWGGLTNEQFF TGCAGTGCTAGTGGGTGGGGCGGTCTAACGAATGAGCAGTTCTTC
- many TRBJ2-2 TRBV29-1 CSVAASKGAGTGELFF TGCAGCGTTGCTGCGTCGAAAGGCGCAGGGACCGGGGAGCTGTTTTTT
TRBD1 few TRBJ2-4 TRBV4-1 CASSHPPDRQNDIQYF TGCGCCAGCAGCCACCCTCCGGACAGGCAGAACGACATTCAGTACTTC
TRBD1 - TRBJ2-7 TRBV29-1 CSVRGQGIGYEQYF TGCAGCGTGAGGGGACAGGGGATCGGCTACGAGCAGTACTTC
- few TRBJ1-1 TRBV6-1 CASSLHGGTEAFF TGTGCCAGCAGCCTACATGGGGGCACTGAAGCTTTCTTT
- few TRBJ2-3 TRBV2 CASRAYTDTQYF TGTGCCAGCCGGGCTTACACAGATACGCAGTATTTT
- - TRBJ1-5 TRBV15 CATSREADRDQPQHF TGTGCCACCAGCAGAGAAGCGGACCGGGATCAGCCCCAGCATTTT
- - TRBJ1-4 TRBV7-9 CASSFLGGNEKLFF TGTGCCAGCAGCTTTCTGGGTGGGAATGAAAAACTGTTTTTT
TRBD1 few TRBJ1-1 TRBV20-1 CSASTGDSTEAFF TGCAGTGCTAGCACAGGGGATAGCACTGAAGCTTTCTTT
- few TRBJ2-3 TRBV24-1 CATSRSDTQYF TGTGCCACCAGCCGGTCAGATACGCAGTATTTT